A single sample gave rise to the 11 T cell receptor beta chains below, sequenced in a study of shared clonotypes between healthy human individuals. The naive CD8 fraction comprised CD45RO-negative cells positively selected for CCR7 and excluded terminally differentiated effector memory CD45RA+ cells. Using immunoSEQ multiplex PCR, the repertoire was profiled, and TCRdb retains in-frame clones only, with some absent. The sample contains hundreds of thousands of clones, 90% to 97% of which appear only once. Specimen: naive CD8+ T cells sorted from blood. These receptors originate from a woman under 40 in good health.

This chain joins TRBV9 and TRBJ1-2; D possibly corresponds to TRBD1 (6 bases). CDR1 SGDLS and CDR2 YYNGEE come from the germline V gene. The length of the CDR3 is 17 residues. V was cut by 4 bases and J by 5 bases, with 24 bases left in between. The CDR3 nucleotides read TGTGCCAGCAGCTCACGAATGGGGGGCAGGGAGTTATATGGCTACACCTTC. Amino acid sequence: CASSSRMGGRELYGYTF.

CDR3 sequence reads: CASSARDRGLRNEQFF. CDR3 DNA sequence: TGTGCCAGCAGCGCCCGGGACAGGGGGCTGCGCAATGAGCAGTTCTTC. This rearrangement joins TRBV7-8 to TRBJ2-1, with 12 nucleotides matching TRBD1. J gave up 6 bases and V 5 bases, and 8 bases lay outside the gene matches. The CDR3 is made up of 16 amino acids. Germline loops: CDR1 SGHVS, CDR2 FQNEAQ.

This sequence joins TRBV5-6 and TRBJ2-7, with unresolved D. Germline CDR1 reads SGHDT; CDR2 reads YYEEEE. Trimming took 5 bases from V and 0 from J, leaving 12 bases between them. The length of the CDR3 is 14 residues. The CDR3 DNA reads TGTGCCAGCAGTAGCCTGAGCCGCTCCTACGAGCAGTACTTC. Residues: CASSSLSRSYEQYF. The whole variable domain, filled in from reference TRBV5-6 and TRBJ2-7, reads DAGVTQSPTHLIKTRGQQVTLRCSPKSGHDTVSWYQQALGQGPQFIFQYYEEEERQRGNFPDRFSGHQFPNYSSELNVNALLLGDSALYLCASSSLSRSYEQYFGPGTRLTVT.

In DNA, the CDR3 is TGTGCCAGCACCTCCGGGGAGGCTTACAATGAGCAGTTCTTC. Translation gives CASTSGEAYNEQFF. The chain links TRBV2 to TRBJ2-1; possible D gene TRBD2, 6 bases. This CDR3 region has 14 residues. Germline V gives CDR1 SNHLY, CDR2 FYNNEI. V was shortened by 7 bases and J by 4 bases, with 14 bases between the two germline ends.

The rearrangement uses TRBV7-2 and TRBJ2-7, with 7 nucleotides matching TRBD2. The CDR3 totals 15 residues. V lost 0 bases to trimming and J lost 2 bases; unmatched junction nucleotides: 4. Germline V gene sequence: CDR1 SGHTA, CDR2 FQGNSA. CDR3 DNA: TGTGCCAGCAGCTTAGCGTCGCGGGGGACCTACGAGCAGTACTTC. As protein: CASSLASRGTYEQYF.

The V and J genes are TRBV7-9 and TRBJ1-5; D is possibly TRBD1 (6 bases). The V end lost 5 bases, the J end lost 7 bases, and 18 bases lay between the germline ends. The germline V gene has CDR1 SEHNR and CDR2 FQNEAQ (reference sequence). The CDR3 loop spans 15 amino acids. CDR3 nucleotide sequence: TGTGCCAGCAGCGCCGAGGGGGATTCACGACAGCCCCAGCATTTT. It translates to CASSAEGDSRQPQHF.

V gene TRBV10-2 combines with J gene TRBJ2-2, with a weak D call TRBD1 (5 bases). Trimming pared 5 bases from V and 6 bases from J, leaving 10 bases between. Germline CDR1 WSHSY, CDR2 SAAADI. The CDR3 has 13 amino acids. CDR3 nucleotide sequence: TGCGCCAGCAGTACAGGAGCGTCCGGGGAGCTGTTTTTT. This gives the protein CASSTGASGELFF.

The chain combines TRBV5-1 with TRBJ1-1, with 8 bases identical to TRBD1. The CDR3 runs to 16 residues. The germline gives CDR1 SGHRS, CDR2 YFSETQ. V gave up 2 bases and J gave up 5 bases; unmatched junction bases: 11. The CDR3 DNA sequence: TGCGCCAGCAGCTTCGGCTCATCGACAGGGGCAACTGAAGCTTTCTTT. It codes for CASSFGSSTGATEAFF.

The chain combines TRBV5-1 with TRBJ2-5, with D perhaps TRBD2 (5 bases). V was trimmed by 4 bases and J by 2 bases, leaving 21 bases between them. The length of the CDR3 is 17 residues. CDR1 and CDR2 from the germline V gene are SGHRS and YFSETQ. The chain's CDR3 is CASSQFGLSPWQETQYF. The CDR3 DNA is TGCGCCAGCAGCCAATTCGGACTCTCCCCTTGGCAAGAGACCCAGTACTTC.

The chain recombines TRBV29-1 with TRBJ2-1; no clear D. With 5 bases removed from V and 5 bases from J, the gap between germline ends came to 7 bases. The germline V gene encodes CDR1 SQVTM and CDR2 ANQGSEA. The CDR3 length is 11 residues. The CDR3 DNA follows: TGCAGCGTTCGGGCGAACAATGAGCAGTTCTTC. Its protein product is CSVRANNEQFF.

The chain links TRBV19 to TRBJ2-1; D is possibly TRBD1 (6 bases). CDR3 length equals 13 residues. The V end was cut by 3 bases, the J end by 5 bases, with 8 bases between. The germline V gene has CDR1 LNHDA and CDR2 SQIVND (reference sequence). The DNA of the CDR3 is TGTGCCAGTAGTATGGACAGCGACAATGAGCAGTTCTTC. Translated, it gives CASSMDSDNEQFF.